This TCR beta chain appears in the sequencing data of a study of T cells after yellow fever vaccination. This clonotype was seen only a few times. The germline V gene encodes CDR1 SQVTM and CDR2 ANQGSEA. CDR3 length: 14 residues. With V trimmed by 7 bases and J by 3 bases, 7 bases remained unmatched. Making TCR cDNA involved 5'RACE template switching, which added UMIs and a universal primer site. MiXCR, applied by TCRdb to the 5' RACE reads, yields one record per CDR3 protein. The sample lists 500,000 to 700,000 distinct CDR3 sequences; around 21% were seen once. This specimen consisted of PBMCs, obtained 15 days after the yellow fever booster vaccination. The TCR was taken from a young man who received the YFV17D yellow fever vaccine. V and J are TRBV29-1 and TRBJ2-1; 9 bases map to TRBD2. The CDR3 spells CSASLTSGYNEQFF. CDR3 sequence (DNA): TGCAGCGCCAGTTTGACTAGCGGCTACAATGAGCAGTTCTTC.